Listed below are T cell receptor beta chains from one sample, sequenced in a study of T cell responses to AZD1222 COVID-19 vaccine. Only in-frame clones appear in the TCRdb table, and some are missing; sequencing was by immunoSEQ multiplex PCR. The data show approximately 220,000 clones, about 92% seen once. The material was peripheral blood, obtained on day 0 of MenACWY control vaccination. The receptors shown here come from an adult in good health. The conserved cysteine and the conserved F or W are not part of the CDR3 here.

J gene,V gene,CDR3 protein
TRBJ1-1,TRBV5-1,ASSLGPDRGQAF
TRBJ2-2,TRBV5-6,ASSSGLRVLNTGELF
TRBJ1-5,TRBV28,ASKLGTGGLGIQPQH
TRBJ1-2,TRBV29-1,SVGGGSGYT
TRBJ2-5,TRBV2,ASSEDAGLETQY
TRBJ1-1,TRBV20-1,SALDGGEAF
TRBJ1-1,TRBV5-1,ASSLFVGTGTEAF
TRBJ1-3,TRBV4-2,ASSTPGQGLDTIY
TRBJ2-3,TRBV3-1/TRBV3-2,ASSRGTGPSTDTQY
TRBJ1-5,TRBV5-1,ASSPAPYSNQPQH
TRBJ1-3,TRBV7-2,ASSFTGVNTIY
TRBJ1-1,TRBV27,AITQGSPPAEAF
TRBJ1-1,TRBV12-3/TRBV12-4,ASIGQANTEAF